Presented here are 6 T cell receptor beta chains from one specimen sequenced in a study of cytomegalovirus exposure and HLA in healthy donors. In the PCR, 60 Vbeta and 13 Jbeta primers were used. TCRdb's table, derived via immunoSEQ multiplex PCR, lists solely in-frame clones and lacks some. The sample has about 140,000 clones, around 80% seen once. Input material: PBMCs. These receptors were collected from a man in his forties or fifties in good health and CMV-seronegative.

The CDR3 nucleotides are TGTGCCAGCAGCCTGGCCCCAGGGCGGGGAATAAACTACGAGCAGTACTTC. It is translated as CASSLAPGRGINYEQYF. The chain employs TRBV5-5 and TRBJ2-7; a weak D match, TRBD2 (6 bases). This CDR3 is 17 amino acids long. The germline V and J ends were trimmed by 4 bases and 3 bases, with 23 bases remaining between them. Germline CDR1 SGHKS, CDR2 YYEKEE (reference sequence).

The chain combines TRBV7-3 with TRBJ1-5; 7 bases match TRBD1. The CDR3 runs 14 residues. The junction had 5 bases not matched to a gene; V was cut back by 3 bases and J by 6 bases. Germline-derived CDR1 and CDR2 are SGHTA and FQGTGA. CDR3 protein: CASSLRGGGQPQHF. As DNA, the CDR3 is TGTGCCAGCAGCTTGCGAGGGGGCGGTCAGCCCCAGCATTTT.

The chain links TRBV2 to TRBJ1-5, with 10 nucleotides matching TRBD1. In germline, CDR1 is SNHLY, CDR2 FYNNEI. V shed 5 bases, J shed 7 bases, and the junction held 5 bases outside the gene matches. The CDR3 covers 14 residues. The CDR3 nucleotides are TGTGCCAGCAGTAGGGACAGGGGTGAGCAGCCCCAGCATTTT. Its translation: CASSRDRGEQPQHF.

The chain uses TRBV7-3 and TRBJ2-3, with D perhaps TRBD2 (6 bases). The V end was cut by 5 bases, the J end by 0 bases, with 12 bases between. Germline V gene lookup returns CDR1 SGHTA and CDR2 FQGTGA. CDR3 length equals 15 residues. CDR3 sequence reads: CASSPSGGSTDTQYF. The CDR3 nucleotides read TGTGCCAGCAGCCCCTCTGGAGGGAGCACAGATACGCAGTATTTT.

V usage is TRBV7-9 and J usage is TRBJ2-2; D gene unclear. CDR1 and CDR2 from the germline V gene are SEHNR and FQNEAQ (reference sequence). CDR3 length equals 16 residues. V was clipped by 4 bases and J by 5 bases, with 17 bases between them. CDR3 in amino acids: CASSSRPGGQTGELFF. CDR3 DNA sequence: TGTGCCAGCAGCTCCCGTCCCGGCGGCCAAACCGGGGAGCTGTTTTTT.

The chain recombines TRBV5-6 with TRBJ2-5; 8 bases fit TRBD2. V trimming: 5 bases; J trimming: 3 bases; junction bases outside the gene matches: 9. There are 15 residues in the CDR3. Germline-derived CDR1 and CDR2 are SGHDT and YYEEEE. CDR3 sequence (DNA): TGTGCCAGCAGTTATACGGGGGGGAAAAAAGAGACCCAGTACTTC. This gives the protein CASSYTGGKKETQYF.